A selection of T cell receptor beta chains follows, all from one sample in a study of identical twins. In TCRdb, the 5' RACE reads were re-called with MiXCR into one record per CDR3 protein. The sample records 600,000 to 850,000 distinct CDR3 sequences, 15% to 20% being singletons. This same sample was also part of a study on T cells expressing NK-cell markers.

The sequencing sample was made of PBMCs. These TCRs come from a woman aged 18-30 years in good health. Both conserved end residues are part of each CDR3. The D gene is left open where the match is weak. Size is omitted from some rows. Given values are once, few, many or a class for expanded clones.

j_gene: TRBJ2-2
d_gene: TRBD2
v_gene: TRBV4-1
abundance: NA
CDR3aa: CASSQGSGTSEELFF
CDR3nt: TGCGCCAGCAGCCAAGGTTCAGGGACTAGCGAGGAGCTGTTTTTT

j_gene: TRBJ1-2
d_gene: NA
v_gene: TRBV7-6
abundance: few
CDR3aa: CASSPATAYGYTF
CDR3nt: TGTGCCAGCAGCCCAGCGACGGCTTATGGCTACACCTTC

j_gene: TRBJ2-7
d_gene: TRBD2
v_gene: TRBV20-1
abundance: few
CDR3aa: CSATGTISEQYF
CDR3nt: TGCAGTGCAACCGGGACTATTAGCGAGCAGTACTTC

j_gene: TRBJ2-7
d_gene: NA
v_gene: TRBV5-5
abundance: NA
CDR3aa: CASSPVYHYEQYF
CDR3nt: TGTGCCAGCAGCCCGGTGTACCACTACGAGCAGTACTTC

j_gene: TRBJ2-1
d_gene: TRBD2
v_gene: TRBV4-3
abundance: few
CDR3aa: CASSLGTSGDYNEQFF
CDR3nt: TGCGCCAGCAGCCTCGGGACTAGCGGGGACTACAATGAGCAGTTCTTC

j_gene: TRBJ2-1
d_gene: TRBD1
v_gene: TRBV7-2
abundance: few
CDR3aa: CASSFRSDRIGNEQFF
CDR3nt: TGTGCCAGCAGCTTCCGGTCGGACAGGATAGGCAATGAGCAGTTCTTC

j_gene: TRBJ2-5
d_gene: NA
v_gene: TRBV3-1
abundance: NA
CDR3aa: CASSQGALGRETQYF
CDR3nt: TGTGCCAGCAGCCAAGGAGCACTAGGAAGAGAGACCCAGTACTTC

j_gene: TRBJ2-1
d_gene: NA
v_gene: TRBV11-3
abundance: few
CDR3aa: CASSLQWGSGEQFF
CDR3nt: TGTGCCAGCAGCTTACAGTGGGGAAGTGGCGAGCAGTTCTTC

j_gene: TRBJ2-7
d_gene: TRBD1
v_gene: TRBV20-1
abundance: NA
CDR3aa: CSAGTAYEQYF
CDR3nt: TGCAGTGCTGGGACAGCCTACGAGCAGTACTTC

j_gene: TRBJ2-7
d_gene: TRBD2
v_gene: TRBV7-2
abundance: NA
CDR3aa: CASTYPSGTFYEQYF
CDR3nt: TGTGCCAGCACTTACCCGAGCGGGACTTTCTACGAGCAGTACTTC

j_gene: TRBJ1-4
d_gene: NA
v_gene: TRBV27
abundance: NA
CDR3aa: CASSPNLNEKLFF
CDR3nt: TGTGCCAGCAGTCCGAATCTTAATGAAAAACTGTTTTTT

j_gene: TRBJ1-1
d_gene: NA
v_gene: TRBV18
abundance: NA
CDR3aa: CASSPLAAEAFF
CDR3nt: TGTGCCAGCTCACCCTTGGCAGCTGAAGCTTTCTTT

j_gene: TRBJ1-5
d_gene: NA
v_gene: TRBV12-3/TRBV12-4
abundance: few
CDR3aa: CASRSGRNQPQHF
CDR3nt: TGTGCCAGCCGATCAGGCCGCAATCAGCCCCAGCATTTT

j_gene: TRBJ2-4
d_gene: NA
v_gene: TRBV10-2
abundance: few
CDR3aa: CASRTGVRVDIQYF
CDR3nt: TGCGCCAGCAGAACCGGGGTTAGGGTGGACATTCAGTACTTC

j_gene: TRBJ2-7
d_gene: NA
v_gene: TRBV10-3
abundance: NA
CDR3aa: CAISSGGGNNEQYF
CDR3nt: TGTGCCATCAGTTCGGGGGGCGGTAACAACGAGCAGTACTTC

j_gene: TRBJ2-1
d_gene: TRBD2
v_gene: TRBV11-2
abundance: few
CDR3aa: CASSPIRTSGDEQFF
CDR3nt: TGTGCCAGCAGTCCTATCCGGACTAGCGGGGATGAGCAGTTCTTC

j_gene: TRBJ2-1
d_gene: NA
v_gene: TRBV25-1
abundance: NA
CDR3aa: CASTGGGNEQFF
CDR3nt: TGTGCCAGCACCGGGGGCGGCAATGAGCAGTTCTTC

j_gene: TRBJ2-2
d_gene: TRBD2
v_gene: TRBV4-3
abundance: few
CDR3aa: CASSQGVGLGTGELFF
CDR3nt: TGCGCCAGCAGCCAAGGGGTAGGACTAGGTACCGGGGAGCTGTTTTTT

j_gene: TRBJ1-1
d_gene: NA
v_gene: TRBV19
abundance: NA
CDR3aa: CASKTDNTAVAFF
CDR3nt: TGTGCCAGCAAGACAGATAACACTGCTGTAGCTTTCTTT

j_gene: TRBJ2-4
d_gene: NA
v_gene: TRBV7-2
abundance: few
CDR3aa: CASTNSNIQYF
CDR3nt: TGTGCCAGCACCAATAGTAACATTCAGTACTTC

j_gene: TRBJ2-7
d_gene: NA
v_gene: TRBV3-1
abundance: NA
CDR3aa: CASSQETVYEQYF
CDR3nt: TGTGCCAGCAGCCAAGAGACAGTCTACGAGCAGTACTTC

j_gene: TRBJ1-2
d_gene: TRBD1
v_gene: TRBV13
abundance: NA
CDR3aa: CASSQGAEGGYTF
CDR3nt: TGTGCCAGCAGCCAGGGGGCGGAGGGTGGCTACACCTTC

j_gene: TRBJ2-7
d_gene: NA
v_gene: TRBV11-2
abundance: NA
CDR3aa: CASMARGDRPYEQYF
CDR3nt: TGTGCCAGCATGGCAAGGGGGGACAGACCCTACGAGCAGTACTTC

j_gene: TRBJ2-7
d_gene: TRBD2
v_gene: TRBV7-2
abundance: NA
CDR3aa: CASSLMSAGGYYEQYF
CDR3nt: TGTGCCAGCAGCTTAATGTCGGCGGGGGGATACTACGAGCAGTACTTC

j_gene: TRBJ2-1
d_gene: TRBD2
v_gene: TRBV7-2
abundance: NA
CDR3aa: CASSDRSGGYYNEQFF
CDR3nt: TGTGCCAGCAGCGACCGTTCGGGAGGGTATTACAATGAGCAGTTCTTC

j_gene: TRBJ1-2
d_gene: NA
v_gene: TRBV5-1
abundance: NA
CDR3aa: CASSLEFGTYGYTF
CDR3nt: TGCGCCAGCAGCTTGGAGTTCGGGACCTATGGCTACACCTTC

j_gene: TRBJ2-1
d_gene: NA
v_gene: TRBV12-3/TRBV12-4
abundance: many
CDR3aa: CASGRGHEQFF
CDR3nt: TGTGCCAGCGGAAGGGGCCATGAGCAGTTCTTC

j_gene: TRBJ2-6
d_gene: NA
v_gene: TRBV7-9
abundance: NA
CDR3aa: CASSFVLDGANVLTF
CDR3nt: TGTGCCAGCAGCTTCGTGCTGGATGGGGCCAACGTCCTGACTTTC

j_gene: TRBJ1-1
d_gene: NA
v_gene: TRBV5-1
abundance: NA
CDR3aa: CASSLNRREAFF
CDR3nt: TGCGCCAGCAGCTTGAACAGGCGTGAAGCTTTCTTT

j_gene: TRBJ2-7
d_gene: NA
v_gene: TRBV7-9
abundance: many
CDR3aa: CASSVQGYEQYF
CDR3nt: TGTGCCAGCAGTGTGCAGGGCTACGAGCAGTACTTC

j_gene: TRBJ2-5
d_gene: NA
v_gene: TRBV27
abundance: NA
CDR3aa: CASSLIGPRLATQYF
CDR3nt: TGTGCCAGCAGTTTAATTGGTCCGAGATTGGCGACCCAGTACTTC

j_gene: TRBJ2-7
d_gene: TRBD2
v_gene: TRBV6-5
abundance: few
CDR3aa: CASSSSGVTYEQYF
CDR3nt: TGTGCCAGCAGTTCTAGCGGGGTTACCTACGAGCAGTACTTC

j_gene: TRBJ2-3
d_gene: NA
v_gene: TRBV12-3/TRBV12-4
abundance: few
CDR3aa: CASSLAEAPDTQYF
CDR3nt: TGTGCCAGCAGTTTAGCCGAAGCCCCAGATACGCAGTATTTT

j_gene: TRBJ2-1
d_gene: TRBD2
v_gene: TRBV2
abundance: few
CDR3aa: CAPGGVAGAEEQFF
CDR3nt: TGTGCCCCCGGCGGGGTAGCGGGAGCGGAAGAGCAGTTCTTC

j_gene: TRBJ1-1
d_gene: NA
v_gene: TRBV2
abundance: NA
CDR3aa: CAGRKTGAQGTEAFF
CDR3nt: TGTGCCGGACGAAAGACAGGCGCACAGGGTACTGAAGCTTTCTTT

j_gene: TRBJ2-7
d_gene: NA
v_gene: TRBV5-1
abundance: few
CDR3aa: CASSLATLRGEQYF
CDR3nt: TGCGCCAGCAGCTTGGCTACACTACGAGGTGAGCAGTACTTC

j_gene: TRBJ2-3
d_gene: NA
v_gene: TRBV5-1
abundance: few
CDR3aa: CASSLDWGRVTDTQYF
CDR3nt: TGCGCCAGCAGCTTGGACTGGGGGAGAGTCACAGATACGCAGTATTTT